Listed here are 32 T cell receptor beta chains from one sample, sequenced in a study of blood T cells in healthy people across ages. With a J-beta primer mix and a sample-barcoded 5' primer, a second PCR ran about 7 to 11 cycles. TCRdb independently ran MiXCR on the 5' RACE reads; one entry per CDR3 protein. The table includes 850,000 to 1,000,000 distinct CDR3 sequences, about 44% detected once. Material: blood. All receptors come from a man aged 30 to 45 in good health.

The chain is built from TRBV5-1 and TRBJ2-1, with D hard to call. This CDR3 contains 15 residues. Per the germline V gene, CDR1 is SGHRS and CDR2 is YFSETQ. V lost 1 base to trimming and J lost 0 bases, with 8 bases between them. CDR3 nucleotides: TGCGCCAGCAGCTTGCGGTTACCCTCCTACAATGAGCAGTTCTTC. It specifies CASSLRLPSYNEQFF.

The rearrangement uses TRBV20-1 and TRBJ2-5; D is undetermined. The V gene lost 5 bases and the J gene lost 5 bases, with 6 bases spanning the gap. This CDR3 has 10 residues. The germline gives CDR1 DFQATT, CDR2 SNEGSKA (reference sequence). The CDR3 DNA is TGCAGTGCTGGGATTGAGACCCAGTACTTC. Translation: CSAGIETQYF.

This clonotype was recorded a few times. This chain connects TRBV2 to TRBJ2-7; TRBD2 agrees at 8 bases. CDR1 and CDR2 (germline): SNHLY, FYNNEI. The CDR3 is made up of 16 amino acids. V lost 4 bases to trimming and J lost 0 bases; unmatched junction nucleotides: 8. CDR3 nucleotide sequence: TGTGCCAGCAGTGTTCTCCGGGGGGGGAGCTCCTACGAGCAGTACTTC. Amino acid sequence: CASSVLRGGSSYEQYF. The entire variable domain, with the rest obtained from reference TRBV2 and TRBJ2-7, is as follows: EPEVTQTPSHQVTQMGQEVILRCVPISNHLYFYWYRQILGQKVEFLVSFYNNEISEKSEIFDDQFSVERPDGSNFTLKIRSTKLEDSAMYFCASSVLRGGSSYEQYFGPGTRLTVT.

This clonotype was picked up one time. This could be a read error, since a much larger clone is one nucleotide away. J is TRBJ1-2 and V is TRBV12-3 or TRBV12-4; 8 bases agree with TRBD1. The CDR3 spans 16 residues. CDR3 region: CASSASGTGVLYGYIF. DNA of the CDR3: TGTGCCAGCAGTGCCTCCGGGACAGGTGTTCTCTATGGCTACATCTTC.

This clonotype was detected ten times or more. The CDR3 DNA follows: TGCGCCAGCAGCTTGCGTTCTAGCTCCTACAATGAGCAGTTCTTC. This encodes CASSLRSSSYNEQFF. The gene calls are TRBV5-1 and TRBJ2-1; D not resolved. This CDR3 has 15 residues. Trimming shortened V by 1 base and J by 0 bases, and 8 bases separated the two germline ends. Germline V CDR1 and CDR2: SGHRS, YFSETQ.

The chain has TRBV27 and TRBJ2-3; D is unclear. This CDR3 has 14 residues. Between the trimmed V and J ends, which lost 8 bases and 4 bases, there was a span of 16 bases. Germline values: CDR1 MNHEY, CDR2 SMNVEV (reference sequence). This chain's CDR3 is CASCTLERPDTQYF. In DNA form, the CDR3 reads TGTGCCAGCTGTACCCTCGAGCGTCCAGATACGCAGTATTTT.

V and J are TRBV28 and TRBJ2-7, with D perhaps matching TRBD1 (5 bases). Germline lookup yields CDR1 MDHEN and CDR2 SYDVKM. The CDR3 spans 15 residues. The V end was cut by 6 bases, the J end by 4 bases, with 19 bases between. CDR3 nucleotides: TGTGCCAGCAGACCCCAGATGCAGGGAAAATACGAGCAGTACTTC. It encodes CASRPQMQGKYEQYF.

The V call is TRBV7-2, the J call TRBJ2-3, with D perhaps TRBD2 (6 bases). V was cut by 1 base and J by 4 bases, with 12 bases left in between. This CDR3 has 15 amino acids. Germline loops: CDR1 SGHTA, CDR2 FQGNSA. CDR3 in amino acids: CASSLGGAASDTQYF. CDR3 in DNA: TGTGCCAGCAGCTTAGGCGGGGCGGCGTCAGATACGCAGTATTTT. The variable domain in full, with the rest retrieved from reference TRBV7-2 and TRBJ2-3, is GAGVSQSPSNKVTEKGKDVELRCDPISGHTALYWYRQSLGQGLEFLIYFQGNSAPDKSGLPSDRFSAERTGGSVSTLTIQRTQQEDSAVYLCASSLGGAASDTQYFGPGTRLTVL.

The chain uses TRBV29-1 and TRBJ2-7; tentative D call: TRBD1 (5 bases). The CDR3 has 14 amino acids. Germline V gene sequence: CDR1 SQVTM, CDR2 ANQGSEA. Trimming took 0 bases from V and 6 from J, leaving 15 bases between them. CDR3 protein: CSVEEGPGTAEQYF. The DNA for the CDR3 is TGCAGCGTTGAAGAGGGGCCGGGCACGGCCGAGCAGTACTTC.

With regard to this clonotype: With a much larger clone just one base away, this may be a read error. The genes are TRBV20-1 and TRBJ2-1; 10 bases are a match to TRBD2. The J call is doubtful: the DNA matches TRBJ2-7 better. The CDR3 runs to 15 residues. Germline CDR1 DFQATT, CDR2 SNEGSKA (reference sequence). CDR3 nucleotide sequence: TGCAGTGCTCCTAGCGGGGGCCTGGCCTACAATGAGCAGTACTTC. Amino acids: CSAPSGGLAYNEQYF.

CDR3 in amino acids: CASSLGTPGLNEQFF. As DNA, the CDR3 is TGTGCCAGCAGCTTAGGAACCCCAGGACTCAATGAGCAGTTCTTC. V usage is TRBV7-8 and J usage is TRBJ2-1; maybe TRBD2 (5 bases). Trimming removed 1 base from V and 6 bases from J, with 13 bases in between. Germline V lookup: CDR1 SGHVS, CDR2 FQNEAQ. The CDR3 loop spans 15 amino acids.

This clonotype was counted between two and nine times. The chain combines TRBV11-3 with TRBJ1-5, with D hard to call. This CDR3 is built from 16 residues. From germline, CDR1 is SGHNT and CDR2 YENEEA. Deletions cut 3 bases from V and 0 bases from J, with 12 bases between. CDR3 amino acids: CASSFPMHYSNQPQHF. In DNA form, the CDR3 reads TGTGCCAGCAGCTTTCCCATGCATTATAGCAATCAGCCCCAGCATTTT.

This clonotype was detected only a few times. The chain recombines TRBV4-1 with TRBJ2-3; D is unresolved. Germline V CDR1 and CDR2: MGHRA, YSYEKL. The CDR3 is 15 amino acids. Trimming left V 1 base short and J 5 bases short, with 13 bases between. The CDR3 is CASSQVGSAVDTQYF. The CDR3 nucleotides read TGCGCCAGCAGCCAAGTGGGCAGCGCCGTAGATACGCAGTATTTT.

Notes on this clonotype: With a much larger clone just one base away, this may be a read error. This rearrangement joins TRBV19 to TRBJ1-2; D is ambiguous. Deletions cut 7 bases from V and 2 bases from J, with 8 bases between. Germline V gene lookup returns CDR1 LNHDA and CDR2 SQIVND (reference sequence). The CDR3 has 12 amino acids. The CDR3 here is CASMDGNYGYTF. DNA for the CDR3: TGTGCCAGTATGGACGGGAACTATGGCTACACCTTC.

This clonotype was seen ten or more times. The chain recombines TRBV29-1 with TRBJ2-1; 10 nucleotides line up with TRBD2. V lost 5 bases, J lost 2 bases, and 3 bases stayed unmatched. The CDR3 has 14 amino acids. The V gene's germline CDR1 is SQVTM and CDR2 ANQGSEA. The CDR3, as DNA: TGCAGCGTTCGCCTAGCGGGGGCCTACAATGAGCAGTTCTTC. Amino acids: CSVRLAGAYNEQFF.

The V gene is TRBV9, the J gene TRBJ2-4; D might be TRBD2 (6 bases). This CDR3 is 16 amino acids long. The germline V gene has CDR1 SGDLS and CDR2 YYNGEE. V was shortened by 0 bases and J by 5 bases, with 15 bases between the two germline ends. CDR3 sequence reads: CASSVGGTGGQNIQYF. CDR3 DNA sequence: TGTGCCAGCAGCGTAGGTGGGACCGGGGGTCAAAACATTCAGTACTTC.

This chain joins TRBV20-1 and TRBJ2-3, with D hard to call. The length of the CDR3 is 14 residues. Germline V gene data show CDR1 as DFQATT and CDR2 as SNEGSKA (reference sequence). Trimming took 0 bases from V and 0 from J, leaving 7 bases between them. In DNA form, the CDR3 reads TGCAGTGCTAGAGATCTGGTCAGCACAGATACGCAGTATTTT. It yields the protein CSARDLVSTDTQYF.

This chain connects TRBV20-1 to TRBJ1-2, with a possible D match to TRBD1 (5 bases). The CDR3 loop spans 12 amino acids. V lost 3 bases and J lost 9, with 14 bases in between. From germline, CDR1 is DFQATT and CDR2 SNEGSKA (reference sequence). Here the CDR3 reads CSASDSRDRYTF. The CDR3, as DNA: TGCAGTGCTAGCGACAGTCGAGATCGCTACACCTTC.

This chain links TRBV27 with TRBJ2-1; 12 nucleotides agree with TRBD2. Trimming removed 3 bases from V and 2 bases from J; junction bases left unmatched: 8. Germline V gene data show CDR1 as MNHEY and CDR2 as SMNVEV (reference sequence). This CDR3 has 18 amino acids. In DNA form, the CDR3 reads TGTGCCAGCAGTTTCTCCCCACTAGCGGGGGGTACCTACAATGAGCAGTTCTTC. This gives the protein CASSFSPLAGGTYNEQFF.

The chain carries TRBV6-6 and TRBJ1-2; TRBD1 might be the D (5 bases). CDR1 and CDR2 (germline): MNHNY, SVGAGI (reference sequence). CDR3 length equals 12 residues. The germline V and J ends were trimmed by 5 bases and 8 bases, with 12 bases remaining between them. CDR3 sequence reads: CASSPGSGGYTF. The CDR3, as DNA: TGTGCCAGCAGTCCGGGGTCAGGGGGCTACACCTTC.

The chain joins TRBV28 to TRBJ1-5; 12 nucleotides agree with TRBD1. The germline V gene encodes CDR1 MDHEN and CDR2 SYDVKM. This CDR3 spans 17 amino acids. V lost 9 bases and J lost 1; bases outside the gene matches: 10. The CDR3 DNA reads TGTGCCAGTTTTTCGCCGGGACAGGGGGCAAGCAATCAGCCCCAGCATTTT. Protein: CASFSPGQGASNQPQHF.

This clonotype occurred a few times. V usage is TRBV4-2 and J usage is TRBJ1-2; D is perhaps TRBD1 (5 bases). This CDR3 has 17 residues. Trimming took 0 bases from V and 4 from J, leaving 18 bases between them. The germline gives CDR1 LGHNA, CDR2 YNFKEQ. CDR3 nucleotides: TGTGCCAGCAGCCAAGATCGAGGGGTTGGGAACCGCTATGGCTACACCTTC. It encodes CASSQDRGVGNRYGYTF.

The CDR3 spells CASSRALNRDRAYEQYF. Here the CDR3 DNA reads TGTGCCAGCAGCCGCGCCCTAAACCGGGACAGAGCCTACGAGCAGTACTTC. The chain has TRBV6-1 and TRBJ2-7, with 7 bases fitting TRBD1. The CDR3 length is 17 residues. CDR1 and CDR2 (germline): MNHNS, SASEGT. The junction had 16 bases not matched to a gene; V was cut back by 6 bases and J by 2 bases.

The chain is built from TRBV7-2 and TRBJ2-2, with TRBD1 as a possible D gene (6 bases). The germline V and J ends were trimmed by 4 bases and 2 bases, with 11 bases remaining between them. The CDR3 is 15 residues long. CDR1 is SGHTA, CDR2 FQGNSA, per germline. The CDR3 DNA is TGTGCCAGCAGCTATCACAGGGCCAACACCGGGGAGCTGTTTTTT. Amino acids: CASSYHRANTGELFF. Full variable domain (remainder filled in from reference TRBV7-2 and TRBJ2-2): GAGVSQSPSNKVTEKGKDVELRCDPISGHTALYWYRQSLGQGLEFLIYFQGNSAPDKSGLPSDRFSAERTGGSVSTLTIQRTQQEDSAVYLCASSYHRANTGELFFGEGSRLTVL.

CDR3: CASSAGRVKTQYF. The CDR3 nucleotides are TGTGCCAGCAGTGCGGGCAGGGTAAAGACCCAGTACTTC. The chain joins TRBV3-1 to TRBJ2-5, with D perhaps TRBD1 or TRBD2 (5 bases each). The CDR3 is made up of 13 amino acids. The germline V gene has CDR1 LGHDT and CDR2 YNNKEL (reference sequence). The germline V and J ends were trimmed by 6 bases and 6 bases, with 14 bases remaining between them.

The gene calls are TRBV20-1 and TRBJ2-6, with D unclear. The CDR3 loop spans 16 amino acids. Trimming shortened V by 5 bases and J by 0 bases, and 14 bases separated the two germline ends. Germline V gives CDR1 DFQATT, CDR2 SNEGSKA (reference sequence). The chain's CDR3 is CSADHWSSSGANVLTF. The CDR3 DNA reads as TGCAGTGCTGATCACTGGAGTAGCTCTGGGGCCAACGTCCTGACTTTC.

The chain carries TRBV5-1 and TRBJ2-1; 9 nucleotides agree with TRBD2. V shed 3 bases and J 0 bases; nucleotides not matched to a gene: 10. Germline V gene lookup returns CDR1 SGHRS and CDR2 YFSETQ. This CDR3 region has 18 residues. CDR3 loop: CASSSLLAGANSYNEQFF. The CDR3 DNA reads as TGCGCCAGCAGCTCTCTTTTAGCGGGGGCAAACTCCTACAATGAGCAGTTCTTC.

This clonotype was seen repeatedly, ten times or more. The chain uses TRBV5-1 and TRBJ2-1; TRBD1 agrees at 9 bases. Germline V gives CDR1 SGHRS, CDR2 YFSETQ. This CDR3 is 15 amino acids long. V was clipped by 3 bases and J by 1 base; unmatched bases: 2. The CDR3 here is CASSYDRGSYNEQFF. DNA of the CDR3: TGCGCCAGCAGCTACGACAGGGGGTCCTACAATGAGCAGTTCTTC.

V is TRBV27 and J is TRBJ1-5, with D uncertain. V lost 4 bases and J lost 1, with 8 bases in between. There are 14 residues in the CDR3. From germline, CDR1 is MNHEY and CDR2 SMNVEV (reference sequence). This CDR3 reads CASSYYRSNQPQHF. CDR3 coding DNA: TGTGCCAGCAGTTACTACCGGAGCAATCAGCCCCAGCATTTT.

J is TRBJ2-1 and V is TRBV5-1, with 8 bases fitting TRBD2. Germline loops: CDR1 SGHRS, CDR2 YFSETQ. Trimming removed 4 bases from V and 5 bases from J; junction bases left unmatched: 5. The CDR3 contains 14 residues. This chain's CDR3 is CASSIDGGDNEQFF. The CDR3 DNA reads TGCGCCAGCAGCATCGACGGGGGGGACAATGAGCAGTTCTTC.

V gene TRBV14 combines with J gene TRBJ2-7; 7 nucleotides align to TRBD1. The CDR3 has 16 amino acids. CDR1 and CDR2 from the germline V gene are SGHDN and FVKESK. V shed 6 bases, J shed 2 bases, and the junction held 13 bases outside the gene matches. The CDR3 DNA follows: TGTGCCAGCAGAGCCGGGACAGCCTCTAGAGCCTACGAGCAGTACTTC. This translates into CASRAGTASRAYEQYF.

V gene TRBV4-1 combines with J gene TRBJ1-2; D perhaps matches TRBD1 (5 bases). The CDR3 length is 18 residues. Trimming pared 3 bases from V and 5 bases from J, leaving 25 bases between. The germline V gene encodes CDR1 MGHRA and CDR2 YSYEKL. The CDR3 DNA reads TGCGCCAGCAGCCAGGCGATCCCGGGGACGGATCGGAAATATGGCTACACCTTC. It yields the protein CASSQAIPGTDRKYGYTF.